A single sample gave rise to the 28 T cell receptor beta chains below, sequenced in a study of molecular identifiers for immune sequencing clone quantification. TCRdb re-derived calls from the PCR reads in MiXCR, one entry per CDR3 protein. The data show approximately 550,000 distinct CDR3 sequences, roughly 24% seen once. Sequenced: naive CD8+ T cells from blood, with Jurkat cell RNA spiked in. The sample's subset: FACS-sorted CD8+CD4-CCR7+CD45RA+ naive T cells. These receptors came from a human donor in good health. Some libraries in this study had Jurkat cell RNA spiked in.

With respect to this clonotype: Just one base apart from a much larger clone, this may be a read error. The rearrangement uses TRBV4-1 and TRBJ2-7; D not resolved. This CDR3 has 14 amino acids. V lost 0 bases, J lost 0 bases, and 6 bases lay in between. Germline CDR1 is MGHRA and CDR2 is YSYEKL. CDR3: CASSQEWYSYEQYF. The DNA of the CDR3 is TGCGCCAGCAGCCAAGAGTGGTACTCCTACGAGCAGTACTTC.

Note on this clonotype: At one of its ends the junction is not consistent with the germline gene, which may arise from a read error. The chain combines TRBV7-6 with TRBJ2-5, with 8 bases fitting TRBD1. This CDR3 contains 14 residues. Per germline, CDR1 SGHVS and CDR2 FNYEAQ. In nucleotides, the CDR3 is TGTGCCAGCGGCTTACAGGGGGGAAAAGAGACCCAGTACTTC. Its protein is CASGLQGGKETQYF.

The V gene is TRBV7-9, the J gene TRBJ2-5, with D possibly matching TRBD1 (6 bases). CDR3 size: 13 residues. The V gene's germline CDR1 is SEHNR and CDR2 FQNEAQ (reference sequence). V lost 5 bases, J lost 3 bases, and 10 bases lay in between. CDR3 bases: TGTGCCAGCAGCCCGAAGGGGGAAGAGACCCAGTACTTC. Amino acid sequence: CASSPKGEETQYF.

This clonotype has just a few counts. This chain links TRBV4-1 with TRBJ2-5; D is perhaps TRBD2 (6 bases). V was shortened by 5 bases and J by 2 bases, with 15 bases between the two germline ends. Per germline, CDR1 MGHRA and CDR2 YSYEKL. CDR3 length: 15 residues. Here the CDR3 reads CASSYSLEGQETQYF. The CDR3 region has the DNA TGCGCCAGCAGCTACAGCCTGGAGGGTCAAGAGACCCAGTACTTC.

Turning to this clonotype: A read error is possible here, since a much larger clone lies one base away. The V and J genes are TRBV7-9 and TRBJ2-7; maybe TRBD2 (6 bases). V was pared by 5 bases and J by 3 bases, with 11 bases between. This CDR3 has 13 residues. In germline, CDR1 is SEHNR, CDR2 FQNEAQ (reference sequence). The CDR3 spells CASSRGLGYEQYF. CDR3 DNA sequence: TGTGCCAGCAGCCGGGGACTCGGCTACGAGCAGTACTTC.

A few counts support this clonotype. V is TRBV7-9 and J is TRBJ2-5; 7 nucleotides line up with TRBD2. From germline, CDR1 is SEHNR and CDR2 FQNEAQ (reference sequence). With V trimmed by 1 base and J by 4 bases, 6 bases remained unmatched. The CDR3 length is 15 residues. CDR3 nucleotide sequence: TGTGCCAGCAGCTTAGAGTGGGAGGGAGGAGAGACCCAGTACTTC. It encodes CASSLEWEGGETQYF.

Turning to this clonotype: Germline is not matched at one junction end, which may reflect a read error. This chain connects TRBV6-5 to TRBJ2-7; tentatively, D is TRBD1 or TRBD2 (6 bases each). Germline values: CDR1 MNHEY, CDR2 SVGAGI. CDR3 size: 14 residues. CDR3 in amino acids: CASSYSGGSNEQYF. DNA of the CDR3: TGTGCCAGCAGTTACTCCGGGGGCTCCAACGAGCAGTACTTC.

This clonotype came up a few times. The chain couples TRBV19 to TRBJ2-7; maybe TRBD1 (6 bases). Germline CDR1 is LNHDA and CDR2 is SQIVND (reference sequence). Trimming left V 1 base short and J 3 bases short, with 10 bases between. This CDR3 is built from 14 residues. CDR3 in DNA: TGTGCCAGTAGTATAGGGGCAGGGGACTACGAGCAGTACTTC. It encodes CASSIGAGDYEQYF. The full variable domain, with the rest looked up from reference TRBV19 and TRBJ2-7, is DGGITQSPKYLFRKEGQNVTLSCEQNLNHDAMYWYRQDPGQGLRLIYYSQIVNDFQKGDIAEGYSVSREKKESFPLTVTSAQKNPTAFYLCASSIGAGDYEQYFGPGTRLTVT.

The chain carries TRBV7-6 and TRBJ1-1, with D tentatively TRBD1 (5 bases). The germline CDR1 and CDR2 sequences are SGHVS and FNYEAQ. This CDR3 region has 16 residues. Trimming cost V 1 base and J 3 bases, with 15 bases left between them. Here the CDR3 reads CASSLVARAGDTEAFF. CDR3 nucleotide sequence: TGTGCCAGCAGCTTAGTGGCCAGGGCCGGGGACACTGAAGCTTTCTTT.

This clonotype was counted at least ten times. V and J are TRBV7-9 and TRBJ2-2; TRBD2 aligns across 10 bases. The V and J ends lost 5 bases and 6 bases, in that order; junction bases with no gene match: 9. There are 16 residues in the CDR3. Germline assignment: CDR1 SEHNR and CDR2 FQNEAQ (reference sequence). DNA for the CDR3: TGTGCCAGCAGCCCCCTAGCGGGAGCGAGGGCCGGGGAGCTGTTTTTT. It yields the protein CASSPLAGARAGELFF.

J is TRBJ2-3 and V is TRBV19; D is uncertain. CDR3 length: 18 residues. Germline V gives CDR1 LNHDA, CDR2 SQIVND (reference sequence). V was clipped by 6 bases and J by 4 bases, with 26 bases between them. CDR3 in DNA: TGTGCCAGTAGCTGGAGCGTCCAGTGGGCCTCATCGGCAGATACGCAGTATTTT. Translation gives CASSWSVQWASSADTQYF.

To note about this clonotype: In this CDR3 the conserved last residue, phenylalanine or tryptophan, is missing, so a read error is likely. The DNA is omitted, as the CDR3 cannot be located on it reliably, and the CDR3 follows TCRdb's listing. This sequence joins TRBV13 and TRBJ1-2; the table gives TRBD1 as D, unverified against the DNA. The CDR3 adds up to 12 amino acids, both ends counted. Germline values: CDR1 PRHDT, CDR2 FYEKMQ (reference sequence). CDR3 amino acids: CASTARLYHGSR.

This clonotype appeared a single time. Since a much larger clone is just one base distant, this may be a read error. The chain is built from TRBV6-4 and TRBJ1-5, with 10 bases identical to TRBD1. Germline V CDR1 and CDR2: MRHNA, SNTAGT. This CDR3 region has 17 residues. CDR3 loop: CASRRGQGPSYNPPQHF. In DNA form, the CDR3 reads TGTGCCAGCAGGCGGGGACAGGGGCCCTCGTACAATCCGCCCCAGCATTTT.

This clonotype was seen a few times. V is TRBV12-3 or TRBV12-4 and J is TRBJ2-3; 14 bases agree with TRBD2. The CDR3 totals 16 residues. Trimming at V came to 5 bases and at J to 7 bases, leaving 8 bases not matched to a gene. This chain's CDR3 is CASSQRTSGRWYTQYF. The CDR3 DNA sequence: TGTGCCAGCAGTCAGCGGACTAGCGGGAGGTGGTATACGCAGTATTTT.

Turning to this clonotype: A read error may explain this, as a much larger clone is one base away. This rearrangement joins TRBV25-1 to TRBJ2-7; TRBD2 matches at 10 bases. The CDR3 is made up of 13 amino acids. Germline V CDR1 and CDR2: MGHDK, SYGVNS. CDR3 region: CASQGLAPYERYF. The CDR3 DNA reads as TGTGCCAGCCAGGGACTAGCGCCCTACGAGCGGTACTTC.

Turning to this clonotype: This may arise from a read error, as a much more abundant clone is one base away. The V and J genes are TRBV20-1 and TRBJ2-5; 9 bases fit TRBD1. CDR3 size: 15 residues. Germline-derived CDR1 and CDR2 are DFQATT and SNEGSKA (reference sequence). CDR3 nucleotides: TGCAGTCCTAGGAGACAGGGGGAGGTTTTGGAGACCCAGTACTTC. Translated, it gives CSPRRQGEVLETQYF.

To note about this clonotype: A much larger clone lies one base from this, so it may be a read error. The gene calls are TRBV4-1 and TRBJ2-3; D is undetermined. Germline loops: CDR1 MGHRA, CDR2 YSYEKL. The CDR3 totals 14 residues. The CDR3 DNA reads TGCGCCCGCAGCCCCCCCGAGGTCCTAGATACGCAGTATTTT. This translates into CARSPPEVLDTQYF.

This clonotype was seen at least ten times. The genes are TRBV7-2 and TRBJ2-7; tentatively, D is TRBD1 or TRBD2 (5 bases each). The germline V and J ends were trimmed by 5 bases and 3 bases, with 20 bases remaining between them. In germline, CDR1 is SGHTA, CDR2 FQGNSA. The CDR3 extends over 16 amino acids. CDR3 region: CASSPGTAYSYYEQYF. In nucleotides, the CDR3 is TGTGCCAGCAGCCCAGGGACGGCGTACAGCTACTACGAGCAGTACTTC.

This clonotype turned up a few times. The chain uses TRBV4-3 and TRBJ1-2; no definite D call. This CDR3 is 16 amino acids long. Per germline, CDR1 LGHNA and CDR2 YSLEER. The ends were cut back, 0 bases at V and 3 bases at J, with 14 bases in the middle. CDR3 in amino acids: CASSQDHGVAYYGYTF. In DNA, the CDR3 is TGCGCCAGCAGCCAAGATCACGGGGTGGCTTACTATGGCTACACCTTC.

This clonotype was seen more than once but under ten times. V and J are TRBV14 and TRBJ2-3; TRBD2 agrees at 10 bases. Germline loops: CDR1 SGHDN, CDR2 FVKESK. The CDR3 length is 17 residues. J was trimmed by 2 bases and V by 1 base; bases with no gene match: 6. CDR3 sequence: CASSQGGLAAPTDTQYF. The CDR3 DNA is TGTGCCAGCAGCCAAGGAGGACTAGCGGCCCCCACAGATACGCAGTATTTT.

This clonotype was seen repeatedly, ten times or more. The chain uses TRBV5-1 and TRBJ2-7; a weak D match, TRBD2 (7 bases). Trimming cost V 4 bases and J 2 bases, with 13 bases left between them. The CDR3 consists of 14 residues. Looked up from germline, CDR1 is SGHRS and CDR2 is YFSETQ. CDR3 nucleotide sequence: TGCGCCAGCAGCACAGGGACTATAGCCTACGAGCAGTACTTC. Translating gives CASSTGTIAYEQYF.

This clonotype was detected ten times or more. V and J are TRBV7-3 and TRBJ2-7, with TRBD2 matching over 7 bases. The CDR3 runs 14 residues. Germline lookup yields CDR1 SGHTA and CDR2 FQGTGA. Unmatched junction bases numbered 3, after V lost 4 bases and J lost 0 bases. The CDR3 reads CASSWGGSSYEQYF. As DNA, the CDR3 is TGTGCCAGCAGCTGGGGCGGGAGCTCCTACGAGCAGTACTTC.

This rearrangement joins TRBV20-1 to TRBJ1-1; D is unclear. V lost 7 bases and J lost 4, with 10 bases in between. Per germline, CDR1 DFQATT and CDR2 SNEGSKA (reference sequence). There are 11 residues in the CDR3. The CDR3: CSVKLVTEAFF. The DNA for the CDR3 is TGCAGTGTTAAGTTGGTCACTGAAGCTTTCTTT.

Turning to this clonotype: At one boundary the junction diverges from the germline segment, which might be a read error. This rearrangement joins TRBV7-9 to TRBJ1-5; no definite D call. CDR3 length: 15 residues. CDR1 is SEHNR, CDR2 FQNEAQ, per germline (reference sequence). The CDR3 spells CASNLEFSGNQPQHF. The DNA of the CDR3 is TGTGCCAGCAACTTAGAGTTTTCGGGGAATCAGCCCCAGCATTTT.

Concerning this clonotype: This may be a read error: a much more frequent sequence differs by one nucleotide. The V gene is TRBV7-9, the J gene TRBJ2-7; D ambiguous. CDR3 length: 13 residues. Germline CDR1 SEHNR, CDR2 FQNEAQ (reference sequence). The CDR3 is CASSIDTSYERYF. CDR3 sequence (DNA): TGTGCCAGCAGCATCGACACCAGCTACGAGCGGTACTTC. The full variable domain, with the rest looked up from reference TRBV7-9 and TRBJ2-7, is DTGVSQNPRHKITKRGQNVTFRCDPISEHNRLYWYRQTLGQGPEFLTYFQNEAQLEKSRLLSDRFSAERPKGSFSTLEIQRTEQGDSAMYLCASSIDTSYERYFGPGTRLTVT.

This clonotype has only a few counts. The chain has TRBV19 and TRBJ2-7; no clear D. Trimming left V 4 bases short and J 1 base short, with 8 bases between. Germline assignment: CDR1 LNHDA and CDR2 SQIVND (reference sequence). The CDR3 is 13 amino acids. CDR3 in DNA: TGTGCCAGTAGTACCCCCTCTTCCTACGAGCAGTACTTC. It specifies CASSTPSSYEQYF.

Points on this clonotype: One end of the junction is discordant with germline, which a read error may explain. The rearrangement joins TRBV9 to TRBJ2-3, with 10 bases matching TRBD1. The CDR3 sequence is 16 residues long. Germline V gene data show CDR1 as SGDLS and CDR2 as YYNGEE. CDR3 DNA sequence: TGTGCCAGCAGCGAAGCCGGGACAGGGGTGGAAGATGCGCAGTATTTT. Encoded protein: CASSEAGTGVEDAQYF.

This clonotype turned up a few times. The chain links TRBV28 to TRBJ2-2; 12 bases map to TRBD2. The CDR3 loop spans 16 amino acids. V shed 6 bases and J 8 bases; nucleotides not matched to a gene: 10. The germline V gene encodes CDR1 MDHEN and CDR2 SYDVKM. CDR3 loop: CASRFRLAGVSGELFF. The CDR3 DNA reads TGTGCCAGCAGGTTCCGACTAGCGGGAGTGTCAGGGGAGCTGTTTTTT.